The T cell receptor beta chain under discussion was sequenced for a study of response to subunit inactivated influenza vaccine. TCRdb independently ran MiXCR on the RT-PCR reads; one entry per CDR3 protein. The table lists fewer than 800,000 distinct CDR3 sequences, 15% to 18% of them singletons, with approximately 10% in the top ten. There are a few counts of this clonotype. Antigen unknown. Study conclusions and caveats: Authors suggested that a seasonal influenza vaccination recruits few new T cells each time.

Looked up from germline, CDR1 is SGHTA and CDR2 is FQGNSA. V was shortened by 3 bases and J by 2 bases, with 8 bases between the two germline ends. CDR3 length: 13 residues. The gene calls are TRBV7-2 and TRBJ2-7, with D possibly TRBD2 on 5 matching bases. The sequenced sample was PBMCs from blood, obtained 11 to 12 days after vaccination. The receptor was derived from a man in his forties or fifties who received an inactivated influenza vaccine. The CDR3 here is CASSFFGTYEQYF. CDR3 bases: TGTGCCAGCAGCTTTTTCGGGACCTACGAGCAGTACTTC. Together with reference TRBV7-2 and TRBJ2-7, the CDR3 gives the full variable domain: GAGVSQSPSNKVTEKGKDVELRCDPISGHTALYWYRQSLGQGLEFLIYFQGNSAPDKSGLPSDRFSAERTGGSVSTLTIQRTQQEDSAVYLCASSFFGTYEQYFGPGTRLTVT.